A single sample gave rise to the 2 T cell receptor beta chains below, sequenced in a study of cytotoxic CD8 clonotypes in ibrutinib-treated CLL. Only in-frame clones appear in the TCRdb table, and some are missing; sequencing was by immunoSEQ multiplex PCR. The repertoire has 200,000 to 250,000 clones, around 70% of them found once; the top ten carry 15%. The input for sequencing was PBMCs, taken after 24 months of ibrutinib treatment. All receptors come from a human donor with chronic lymphocytic leukemia.

J is TRBJ1-2 and V is TRBV19, with D possibly TRBD1 on 6 matching bases. Germline V gene data show CDR1 as LNHDA and CDR2 as SQIVND (reference sequence). V was clipped by 4 bases and J by 4 bases, with 10 bases between them. The CDR3 has 13 residues. The CDR3 bases are TGTGCCAGTAGTAAGACAGGCCCCTATGGCTACACCTTC. It is translated as CASSKTGPYGYTF.

This chain connects TRBV29-1 to TRBJ2-1; D unclear. Per germline, CDR1 SQVTM and CDR2 ANQGSEA. Trimming took off 5 bases at V and 3 bases at J, with 17 bases between the two ends. The CDR3 has 15 residues. CDR3 DNA sequence: TGCAGCGTTCCCTCCGGCAGGTCGGTCTACAATGAGCAGTTCTTC. It translates to CSVPSGRSVYNEQFF.